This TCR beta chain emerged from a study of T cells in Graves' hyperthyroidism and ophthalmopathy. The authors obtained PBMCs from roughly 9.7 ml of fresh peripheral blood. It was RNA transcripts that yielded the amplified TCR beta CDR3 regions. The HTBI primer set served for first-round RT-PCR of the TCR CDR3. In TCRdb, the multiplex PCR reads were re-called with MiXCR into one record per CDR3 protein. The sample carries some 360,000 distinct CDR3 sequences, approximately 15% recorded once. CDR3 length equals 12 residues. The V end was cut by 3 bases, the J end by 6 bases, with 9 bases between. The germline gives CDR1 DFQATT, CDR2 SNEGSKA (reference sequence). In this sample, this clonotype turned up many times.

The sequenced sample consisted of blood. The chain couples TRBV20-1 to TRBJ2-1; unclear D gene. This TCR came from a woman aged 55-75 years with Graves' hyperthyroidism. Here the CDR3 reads CSASEGSNEQFF. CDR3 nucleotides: TGCAGTGCTAGCGAAGGGTCCAATGAGCAGTTCTTC.